What follows are 27 T cell receptor beta chains derived from one specimen sequenced in a study of OX40 agonist ivuxolimab in advanced cancers. The protocol was immunoSEQ multiplex PCR, while the TCRdb copy is restricted to in-frame clones and leaves out a portion. The table lists roughly 80,000 clones, roughly 88% of them singletons. The sample in question was CD4+ or CD8+ T cells sorted from blood, obtained in a trial of the OX40 agonist ivuxolimab. Receptors were obtained from an adult with an advanced solid tumor such as melanoma, head and neck, liver or kidney cancer.

A single count supports this clone. The V and J genes are TRBV7-2 and TRBJ2-5; D unresolved. Looked up from germline, CDR1 is SGHTA and CDR2 is FQGNSA. This CDR3 region has 13 residues. V was clipped by 6 bases and J by 4 bases, with 12 bases between them. Here the CDR3 DNA reads TGTGCCAGCAGTCCCACTTCAAGAGAGACCCAGTACTTC. It specifies CASSPTSRETQYF.

CDR3 amino acids: CASSSDGASGNTIYF. DNA for the CDR3: TGCGCCAGCAGCTCGGACGGAGCCTCTGGAAACACCATATATTTT. The V gene is TRBV5-1, the J gene TRBJ1-3, with unresolved D. Trimming took 3 bases from V and 0 from J, leaving 10 bases between them. The CDR3 contains 15 residues. Germline CDR1 and CDR2: SGHRS and YFSETQ.

The chain has TRBV4-1 and TRBJ1-2, with D perhaps TRBD1 (6 bases). Germline V gene lookup returns CDR1 MGHRA and CDR2 YSYEKL. V gave up 0 bases and J gave up 5 bases, with 13 bases separating them. CDR3 length equals 15 residues. CDR3: CASSQEGGDPYGYTF. The CDR3 DNA follows: TGCGCCAGCAGCCAAGAAGGGGGGGACCCTTATGGCTACACCTTC.

The DNA of the CDR3 is TGTGCCAGCAGCGTAGGTGTAGGGGGAGAGACCCAGTACTTC. Its protein product is CASSVGVGGETQYF. V and J are TRBV9 and TRBJ2-5; D possibly corresponds to TRBD1 (6 bases). Trimming removed 0 bases from V and 4 bases from J, with 10 bases in between. The CDR3 runs 14 residues. Germline assignment: CDR1 SGDLS and CDR2 YYNGEE.

This sequence joins TRBV30 and TRBJ1-6; D gene ambiguous. Germline assignment: CDR1 GTSNPN and CDR2 SVGIG (reference sequence). V was trimmed by 5 bases and J by 8 bases, leaving 10 bases between them. CDR3 size: 12 residues. The CDR3 bases are TGTGCCTGGGGACGGGATGATTCACCCCTCCACTTT. As protein: CAWGRDDSPLHF.

This rearrangement joins TRBV20-1 to TRBJ1-2; D unresolved. Trimming stripped 6 bases from V and 8 bases from J, with 10 bases between. CDR1 and CDR2 (germline): DFQATT, SNEGSKA (reference sequence). The CDR3 runs to 10 residues. The CDR3 spells CSAPWRGYTF. The CDR3 DNA follows: TGCAGTGCCCCCTGGAGGGGCTACACCTTC.

The chain has TRBV5-6 and TRBJ2-6, with a tentative D call TRBD1 (6 bases). The CDR3 has 16 amino acids. Germline lookup yields CDR1 SGHDT and CDR2 YYEEEE. V lost 2 bases and J lost 4, with 13 bases in between. The CDR3 DNA sequence: TGTGCCAGCAGCTTAAACCCAGGGGCCGGGGCCAACGTCCTGACTTTC. This translates into CASSLNPGAGANVLTF.

The rearrangement links TRBV28 to TRBJ2-7; weak D call: TRBD1 (5 bases). CDR1 MDHEN and CDR2 SYDVKM come from the germline V gene. V dropped 2 bases and J dropped 4 bases, with 12 bases sitting between them. CDR3 length equals 14 residues. CDR3 residues: CASSLLDIEYEQYF. In DNA form, the CDR3 reads TGTGCCAGCAGTTTACTGGACATAGAATACGAGCAGTACTTC.

The J gene is TRBJ2-6, the V gene TRBV4-2, with 7 bases matching TRBD1. This CDR3 spans 19 amino acids. Germline values: CDR1 LGHNA, CDR2 YNFKEQ. With 0 bases clipped from V and 3 bases from J, the junction kept 11 bases outside the gene matches. The CDR3 DNA is TGTGCCAGCAGCCAAGATCCCAACAGGGGAACTTTTGGGGCCAACGTCCTGACTTTC. It specifies CASSQDPNRGTFGANVLTF.

The J gene is TRBJ2-7, the V gene TRBV10-3, with D perhaps given as TRBD1 or TRBD2 (6 bases each). V was clipped by 10 bases and J by 5 bases, with 21 bases between them. This CDR3 has 14 amino acids. Germline CDR1 ENHRY, CDR2 SYGVKD. This CDR3 is CASMRGAQGDEQYF. The CDR3 DNA follows: TGTGCCAGTATGAGGGGGGCGCAAGGCGACGAGCAGTACTTC.

The chain uses TRBV28 and TRBJ2-7; D is perhaps TRBD2 (7 bases). The CDR3 sequence is 15 residues long. Germline V gene lookup returns CDR1 MDHEN and CDR2 SYDVKM. With 1 base removed from V and 1 base from J, the gap between germline ends came to 11 bases. CDR3 in amino acids: CASSLLGGPSYEQYF. CDR3 in DNA: TGTGCCAGCAGTTTATTGGGGGGGCCATCCTACGAGCAGTACTTC.

The chain uses TRBV6-1 and TRBJ2-7, with TRBD2 as a possible D gene (6 bases). V was clipped by 3 bases and J by 3 bases, with 15 bases between them. Germline V gene data show CDR1 as MNHNS and CDR2 as SASEGT. The CDR3 is 15 residues long. CDR3 coding DNA: TGTGCCAGCAGTGAGGGGTGGAGGGCCTTCTACGAGCAGTACTTC. This encodes CASSEGWRAFYEQYF.

The chain is built from TRBV2 and TRBJ1-4, with 10 bases that match TRBD1. After removal of 2 bases from V and 8 bases from J, the junction contained 5 bases not matched to a gene. The germline V gene encodes CDR1 SNHLY and CDR2 FYNNEI. This CDR3 has 15 amino acids. The DNA for the CDR3 is TGTGCCAGCAGTGAATTGGGGACAGGGGTGGAAAAACTGTTTTTT. As protein: CASSELGTGVEKLFF.

Only a few counts were recorded for this clone. The V gene is TRBV11-2, the J gene TRBJ1-1; D is perhaps TRBD1 (6 bases). Trimming removed 6 bases at V and 8 bases at J, with 10 bases between. CDR1 is SGHAT, CDR2 FQNNGV, per germline. This CDR3 has 11 amino acids. The chain's CDR3 is CASSHTGEAFF. The CDR3 coding sequence is TGTGCCAGCAGTCATACAGGGGAAGCTTTCTTT.

The rearrangement joins TRBV5-6 to TRBJ2-3, with TRBD2 as a possible D gene (6 bases). CDR3 length: 16 residues. Germline assignment: CDR1 SGHDT and CDR2 YYEEEE. V was trimmed by 8 bases and J by 4 bases, leaving 23 bases between them. CDR3 bases: TGTGCCAGTAGCGGTGGGGCGGCCCCGAGCGCAGATACGCAGTATTTT. Translation: CASSGGAAPSADTQYF.

The chain uses TRBV4-3 and TRBJ2-3; D not certain. In germline, CDR1 is LGHNA, CDR2 YSLEER. The ends were cut back, 1 base at V and 6 bases at J, with 11 bases in the middle. The CDR3 consists of 14 residues. The CDR3: CASSQGPGRDTQYF. CDR3 in DNA: TGCGCCAGCAGCCAAGGTCCCGGAAGGGATACGCAGTATTTT.

This rearrangement joins TRBV21-1 to TRBJ1-1. TRBV21-1 counts as a pseudogene. The length of the CDR3 is 12 residues. The CDR3 DNA reads TGTGCCAGCAACGGGACGGGCACTGAAGCTTTCTTT. Translation gives CASNGTGTEAFF.

The V call is TRBV5-6, the J call TRBJ2-7; a weak D match, TRBD2 (5 bases). Trimming left V 0 bases short and J 5 bases short, with 15 bases between. The germline V gene encodes CDR1 SGHDT and CDR2 YYEEEE. The CDR3 sequence is 15 residues long. The CDR3: CASSLGLRVGNEQYF. CDR3 in DNA: TGTGCCAGCAGCTTGGGGCTGCGGGTCGGGAACGAGCAGTACTTC.

The chain has TRBV14 and TRBJ1-2; tentatively, D is TRBD1 (5 bases). This CDR3 comprises 12 residues. V was shortened by 4 bases and J by 7 bases, with 10 bases between the two germline ends. CDR1 and CDR2 from the germline V gene are SGHDN and FVKESK. CDR3 residues: CASSRQLSGYTF. In DNA form, the CDR3 reads TGTGCCAGCAGCCGACAGCTTTCTGGCTACACCTTC.

The CDR3 DNA is TGTGCCAGCAGCTTGACAGAAGGAGAGACCCAGTACTTC. The encoded protein is CASSLTEGETQYF. This chain joins TRBV5-6 and TRBJ2-5, with D uncertain. V was cut by 1 base and J by 4 bases, with 8 bases left in between. Germline CDR1 SGHDT, CDR2 YYEEEE. There are 13 residues in the CDR3.

In this sample, this clone turned up once. V is TRBV6-5 and J is TRBJ2-7, with TRBD2 matching 13 bases. Trimming cost V 0 bases and J 1 base; bases outside gene matches: 0. Germline lookup yields CDR1 MNHEY and CDR2 SVGAGI. The CDR3 contains 16 residues. The CDR3 protein is CASSYSGLAGSYEQYF. CDR3 nucleotide sequence: TGTGCCAGCAGTTACTCGGGACTAGCGGGGTCCTACGAGCAGTACTTC.

The gene calls are TRBV9 and TRBJ2-7, with D tentatively TRBD2 (7 bases). The CDR3 is made up of 16 amino acids. V shed 3 bases and J shed 3 bases, with 19 bases lying between them. The germline gives CDR1 SGDLS, CDR2 YYNGEE. CDR3 DNA: TGTGCCAGCAGCGCATCAGGAGGGGGAGGGGGCTACGAGCAGTACTTC. Its translation: CASSASGGGGGYEQYF.

The chain is built from TRBV5-1 and TRBJ2-1, with 9 bases aligning to TRBD2. Per the germline V gene, CDR1 is SGHRS and CDR2 is YFSETQ. The CDR3 length is 15 residues. The trim removed 4 bases at V and 3 bases at J, leaving 5 bases unmatched. The CDR3 reads CASSPGLAYYNEQFF. The DNA of the CDR3 is TGCGCCAGCAGCCCAGGACTAGCGTACTACAATGAGCAGTTCTTC.

This clone was seen only once. The chain has TRBV11-3 and TRBJ1-3, with a possible D match to TRBD1 (6 bases). The CDR3 is 15 amino acids. Germline assignment: CDR1 SGHNT and CDR2 YENEEA. The V end lost 5 bases, the J end lost 4 bases, and 15 bases lay between the germline ends. CDR3 DNA: TGTGCCAGCAGCCCAAACAGGGTTGCGGGAAACACCATATATTTT. Translating gives CASSPNRVAGNTIYF.

The rearrangement links TRBV11-2 to TRBJ1-6, with D uncertain. Trimming took 0 bases from V and 9 from J, leaving 12 bases between them. CDR1 and CDR2 from the germline V gene are SGHAT and FQNNGV. This CDR3 comprises 15 residues. CDR3: CASSLDPKNTSPLHF. Written as DNA, the CDR3 is TGTGCCAGCAGCTTAGACCCGAAGAACACTTCACCCCTCCACTTT.

V and J are TRBV6-5 and TRBJ1-2; D not certain. Trimming stripped 2 bases from V and 6 bases from J, with 10 bases between. This CDR3 has 13 amino acids. The germline V gene encodes CDR1 MNHEY and CDR2 SVGAGI. The CDR3, as DNA: TGTGCCAGCAGTTACGAGGGCCGAGATGGCTACACCTTC. Translating it yields CASSYEGRDGYTF.

This chain connects TRBV13 to TRBJ2-7; D is possibly TRBD2 (5 bases). The length of the CDR3 is 14 residues. The V end was cut by 5 bases, the J end by 2 bases, with 13 bases between. Germline V gene lookup returns CDR1 PRHDT and CDR2 FYEKMQ (reference sequence). The CDR3 loop is CASSPPGGPYEQYF. CDR3 in DNA: TGTGCCAGCAGCCCCCCGGGCGGGCCCTACGAGCAGTACTTC.